The 22 T cell receptor beta chains below come from one sample, sequenced in a study of T cell repertoires in cytomegalovirus infection (dated by TCRdb to the late 2010s). These receptors are not linked to any known antigen. The treatment or condition label corresponds to: in vitro stimulation with specific CMV peptide epitopes to enrich CMV-specific T cells. TCRdb lists the instrument as Illumina HiSeq 1500. TCRdb passed the public sequencing reads through fastp at Q25 and MiXCR, retaining productive beta sequences. Each entry merges the rows of one CDR3 protein and shows their most common DNA and genes. For this sample the table gives about 500,000 distinct CDR3 sequences, of which around 35% were detected only once. Of the sample, roughly 15% is held by the ten largest clones. Here the sequenced sample was cultured PBMCs, taken from culture after CMV antigen stimulation. Receptor source: a human donor in good health (CMV status not recorded). Some clones in this sample may be carry-over from other donors' samples.

V and J are TRBV12-3 or TRBV12-4 and TRBJ2-2; D tentatively fits TRBD1 or TRBD2 (5 bases each). The CDR3 length is 17 residues. With 3 bases removed from V and 0 bases from J, the gap between germline ends came to 14 bases. Here the CDR3 reads CASSLGPSRANTGELFF. The DNA of the CDR3 is TGTGCCAGCAGTTTGGGGCCCTCGCGGGCGAACACCGGGGAGCTGTTTTTT.

CDR3 residues: CASSPGGFSYNEQFF. The CDR3 DNA sequence: TGTGCCAGCAGCCCCGGAGGCTTCTCCTACAATGAGCAGTTCTTC. V and J are TRBV7-2 and TRBJ2-1; a weak D match, TRBD2 (5 bases). Germline V gene lookup returns CDR1 SGHTA and CDR2 FQGNSA. The CDR3 covers 15 residues. Trimming shortened V by 5 bases and J by 0 bases, and 11 bases separated the two germline ends.

Only a few counts were recorded for this clonotype. The genes are TRBV7-2 and TRBJ2-1, with TRBD1 matching 9 bases. The CDR3 consists of 15 residues. Germline trimming cut 5 bases from V and 7 bases from J; bases unmatched to any gene: 9. Germline V CDR1 and CDR2: SGHTA, FQGNSA. The CDR3 loop reads CASSDGTGPPNEQFF. The CDR3 region has the DNA TGTGCCAGCAGCGATGGGACAGGGCCCCCGAATGAGCAGTTCTTC.

This clonotype was seen repeatedly, ten times or more. This chain uses TRBV7-2 with TRBJ1-5; unclear D gene. The germline V gene has CDR1 SGHTA and CDR2 FQGNSA. The CDR3 length is 13 residues. V gave up 2 bases and J gave up 5 bases, with 7 bases separating them. Here the CDR3 reads CASSLRIDQPQHF. CDR3 nucleotide sequence: TGTGCCAGCAGCTTAAGGATCGATCAGCCCCAGCATTTT.

This clonotype was found a few times. The V and J genes are TRBV19 and TRBJ2-1, with 12 bases lining up with TRBD1. There are 16 residues in the CDR3. J gave up 0 bases and V 6 bases, and 3 bases lay outside the gene matches. Germline loops: CDR1 LNHDA, CDR2 SQIVND (reference sequence). The CDR3 DNA is TGTGCCAGTAGCAGGGGACAGGGGGCCTCCTACAATGAGCAGTTCTTC. Protein product: CASSRGQGASYNEQFF.

This clonotype was detected ten times or more. V is TRBV7-2 and J is TRBJ2-1; 9 nucleotides match TRBD2. The V gene's germline CDR1 is SGHTA and CDR2 FQGNSA. The CDR3 contains 19 residues. V shed 6 bases and J 0 bases; nucleotides not matched to a gene: 15. CDR3 coding DNA: TGTGCCAGCAGACGAACATTAGCGGGAGACTGGGGCTCCTACAATGAGCAGTTCTTC. Amino acid sequence: CASRRTLAGDWGSYNEQFF.

In this sample, this clonotype turned up a few times. The chain combines TRBV10-3 with TRBJ2-1; 11 nucleotides agree with TRBD2. CDR1 is ENHRY and CDR2 is SYGVKD in the germline V gene. The V segment lost 2 bases and the J segment 8 bases; nucleotides outside the gene matches: 11. This CDR3 region has 17 residues. CDR3 sequence reads: CAISERGITSGSHEQFF. CDR3 sequence (DNA): TGTGCCATCAGTGAGAGGGGAATTACTAGCGGGAGCCATGAGCAGTTCTTC.

The chain links TRBV7-2 to TRBJ2-3; no definite D call. The CDR3 sequence is 11 residues long. Deletions cut 2 bases from V and 14 bases from J, with 11 bases between. CDR1 and CDR2 from the germline V gene are SGHTA and FQGNSA. The CDR3 DNA reads as TGTGCCAGCAGCTTAACGGGCAGTGGGTATTTT. Protein product: CASSLTGSGYF.

The rearrangement joins TRBV27 to TRBJ2-1; D is unresolved. V was cut by 3 bases and J by 5 bases, with 17 bases left in between. The CDR3 is made up of 16 amino acids. Germline-derived CDR1 and CDR2 are MNHEY and SMNVEV (reference sequence). CDR3 nucleotides: TGTGCCAGCAGTTTGCTCCAGGCTAGGGTTGACAATGAGCAGTTCTTC. Translated, it gives CASSLLQARVDNEQFF.

V is TRBV7-2 and J is TRBJ2-7, with 8 nucleotides matching TRBD2. Trimming took 5 bases from V and 11 from J; bases not matched to a gene: 8. The CDR3 is 12 residues long. Germline CDR1 SGHTA, CDR2 FQGNSA. Here the CDR3 DNA reads TGTGCCAGCAGCCCCCGGGGGGGACTGAAGTACGTC. Encoded protein: CASSPRGGLKYV.

The chain uses TRBV19 and TRBJ2-5; the match to TRBD2 covers 13 bases. After removal of 7 bases from V and 5 bases from J, the junction contained 7 bases not matched to a gene. Germline V lookup: CDR1 LNHDA, CDR2 SQIVND (reference sequence). The CDR3 consists of 15 residues. CDR3 nucleotides: TGTGCCAGTATGGGACTAGCGGGGTCCTTGGAGACCCAGTACTTC. It translates to CASMGLAGSLETQYF.

This clonotype was observed a handful of times. The J gene is TRBJ2-1, the V gene TRBV20-1, with TRBD2 identical over 11 bases. Trimming removed 5 bases from V and 5 bases from J; junction bases left unmatched: 11. Germline V gene lookup returns CDR1 DFQATT and CDR2 SNEGSKA (reference sequence). The CDR3 runs to 16 residues. CDR3 protein: CSASSGTSGGNNEQFF. The CDR3 DNA follows: TGCAGTGCTTCTTCTGGAACTAGCGGGGGCAACAATGAGCAGTTCTTC.

CDR3 sequence reads: CASSPRGMRASYNEQFF. Written as DNA, the CDR3 is TGTGCCAGCAGCCCAAGAGGGATGCGGGCTTCTTACAATGAGCAGTTCTTC. The chain carries TRBV12-3 or TRBV12-4 and TRBJ2-1, with D perhaps TRBD2 (5 bases). CDR3 length equals 17 residues. The V end lost 6 bases, the J end lost 4 bases, and 22 bases lay between the germline ends.

This clonotype was seen repeatedly, ten times or more. This sequence joins TRBV7-9 and TRBJ2-3; 10 positions agree with TRBD2. V lost 5 bases and J lost 5; bases outside the gene matches: 10. CDR1 is SEHNR and CDR2 is FQNEAQ in the germline V gene (reference sequence). This CDR3 is 16 amino acids long. The CDR3 protein is CASSRALAGGGDTQYF. The DNA for the CDR3 is TGTGCCAGCAGCCGGGCCTTAGCGGGAGGAGGAGATACGCAGTATTTT.

The chain employs TRBV19 and TRBJ1-5; a possible D gene is TRBD1 (6 bases). The CDR3 is 13 residues long. In germline, CDR1 is LNHDA, CDR2 SQIVND (reference sequence). V was shortened by 8 bases and J by 5 bases, with 13 bases between the two germline ends. CDR3 residues: CASGDRSHQPQHF. The CDR3 DNA follows: TGTGCCAGTGGTGACAGGAGCCATCAGCCCCAGCATTTT. The whole variable domain, filled in from reference TRBV19 and TRBJ1-5, reads DGGITQSPKYLFRKEGQNVTLSCEQNLNHDAMYWYRQDPGQGLRLIYYSQIVNDFQKGDIAEGYSVSREKKESFPLTVTSAQKNPTAFYLCASGDRSHQPQHFGDGTRLSIL.

This clonotype was detected a few times. J is TRBJ2-2 and V is TRBV4-1, with D maybe TRBD1 (6 bases). Germline V gene sequence: CDR1 MGHRA, CDR2 YSYEKL. The CDR3 has 15 residues. Between the trimmed V and J ends, which lost 4 bases and 4 bases, there was a span of 13 bases. In nucleotides, the CDR3 is TGCGCCAGCAGCCCCGTAGGGGGAAGCACCGGGGAGCTGTTTTTT. It codes for CASSPVGGSTGELFF.

The gene calls are TRBV12-3 or TRBV12-4 and TRBJ1-5, with D uncertain. V was pared by 1 base and J by 6 bases, with 7 bases between. The CDR3 length is 13 residues. CDR3 coding DNA: TGTGCCAGCAGTTTAGAGGTAACTCAGCCCCAGCATTTT. It is translated as CASSLEVTQPQHF.

This clonotype came up many times. The chain has TRBV4-2 and TRBJ2-1, with D hard to call. Germline lookup yields CDR1 LGHNA and CDR2 YNFKEQ. Trimming pared 1 base from V and 9 bases from J, leaving 13 bases between. This CDR3 has 14 amino acids. The CDR3: CASSQGTDMGEQFF. The CDR3 DNA is TGTGCCAGCAGCCAAGGGACGGATATGGGTGAGCAGTTCTTC.

This clonotype was counted ten times or more. V gene TRBV7-2 combines with J gene TRBJ2-5, with D possibly being TRBD1 (5 bases). Trimming cost V 1 base and J 1 base, with 10 bases left between them. Germline V gene data show CDR1 as SGHTA and CDR2 as FQGNSA. This CDR3 comprises 15 residues. The CDR3 sequence is CASSLGQSFQETQYF. CDR3 sequence (DNA): TGTGCCAGCAGCTTAGGACAGTCCTTCCAAGAGACCCAGTACTTC.

This clonotype was detected only a few times. This chain joins TRBV19 and TRBJ1-1; TRBD1 agrees at 9 bases. V lost 1 base, J lost 1 base, and 4 bases stayed unmatched. Germline CDR1 is LNHDA and CDR2 is SQIVND (reference sequence). This CDR3 has 16 amino acids. CDR3 region: CASSIATGGQNTEAFF. The CDR3 DNA reads as TGTGCCAGTAGTATAGCGACAGGGGGACAGAACACTGAAGCTTTCTTT.

This sequence joins TRBV6-1 and TRBJ2-3, with 10 bases matching TRBD2. This CDR3 comprises 16 residues. Trimming at V came to 1 base and at J to 4 bases, leaving 5 bases not matched to a gene. Germline V gene lookup returns CDR1 MNHNS and CDR2 SASEGT. Here the CDR3 reads CASSEGAAGGSDTQYF. The CDR3 region has the DNA TGTGCCAGCAGTGAAGGTGCAGCGGGAGGGTCAGATACGCAGTATTTT.

The CDR3 spells CASSSLGARYGYTF. Here the CDR3 DNA reads TGTGCCAGCAGCTCTTTGGGGGCGCGGTATGGCTACACCTTC. The chain links TRBV14 to TRBJ1-2; a possible D gene is TRBD1 (6 bases). Trimming pared 5 bases from V and 5 bases from J, leaving 15 bases between. CDR3 size: 14 residues. Germline CDR1 is SGHDN and CDR2 is FVKESK.